Listed here is a single T cell receptor (beta chain). Some clones are missing from TCRdb's copy, which holds only in-frame ones; the method was immunoSEQ multiplex PCR. This table holds 4,000 to 6,000 clones, 60% to 85% found once. Germline V CDR1 and CDR2: SGHTA, FQGNSA. V lost 4 bases to trimming and J lost 6 bases; unmatched junction nucleotides: 2. The CDR3 length is 14 residues. These data are taken from a study of chemoradiotherapy in HPV16-positive cancers. Collection of the sample occurred from a patient who underwent chemoradiotherapy. This receptor was identified in a human donor with HPV-associated anogenital cancer. V gene TRBV7-2 combines with J gene TRBJ1-5; 11 nucleotides line up with TRBD1. The CDR3 loop reads CASSSGTGGQPQHF. CDR3 sequence (DNA): TGTGCCAGCAGCTCCGGGACAGGGGGTCAGCCCCAGCATTTT.